The T cell receptor (beta chain) described here comes from a study of cytomegalovirus exposure and HLA in healthy donors (dated by TCRdb to between 2016 and 2019). About the investigation overall: An earlier analysis of some 550 of the donors reported 250 to 300 Gb of sequence data and about 100 million unique TCR beta sequences from around 200 million T cells. An early release covering roughly 600 HLA-typed donors comprised about 300 gigabases of sequencing data and 85 million to 100 million unique TCR sequences. The genetic ancestry cluster associated with self-reported Caucasian donors included 81% of the roughly 400 genotyped donors. The aim of the study was to test whether cataloging public T cell receptors could identify signatures of past pathogen exposure. Using immunosequencing, the study profiled T cell repertoires from 666 subjects and related those repertoires to cytomegalovirus serostatus. A separate validation cohort of some 130 different subjects was used in addition to the approximately 700-subject first cohort. To predict cytomegalovirus infection status, the study combined high-throughput TCR immunosequencing, statistical association of individual TCRs with disease status, and machine learning. A later analysis re-analyzed previously published TCR beta repertoires from approximately 670 donors and added high-resolution HLA genotyping to study TCR occurrence patterns. In the later analysis, no new phenotypic data were used to find candidate immune exposures; instead, reliance was placed on TCR beta sequences and their occurrence across donors. An earlier analysis of 587 of the donors used high-throughput TCR beta sequencing to judge whether each TCR beta V gene segment behaved as functional or pseudogenic. Alongside the repertoire data, information on donor age, sex, ethnicity and CMV serostatus was compiled. A later genetic analysis took genome-wide SNP genotypes for about three fifths of the roughly 700 donors and used that subset as a discovery cohort. Every discovery cohort repertoire had been produced on one sequencing platform. Both class I and class II loci were covered by HLA typing, at four-digit resolution. Typing coverage varied by locus: about 620-640 donors for A, B, C, DRB1 and DQB1; roughly 560 for DQA1; more than 600 for DPA1; approximately 470 for DPB1. Because of strong linkage in the cohort, five DR-DQ haplotypes were treated as single units for association and clustering. Among 398 genotyped donors of the cohort, an average of approximately 250,000 unique TCR beta nucleotide sequences were sequenced per donor, about a sixth of them non-productive. What the study reported, not specific to this receptor: Assigning TCR associations to individual alleles was difficult when HLA alleles, especially DR and DQ, strongly co-occurred. In a later genetic analysis, fewer N-insertions in productive TCRs were reported among donors in an Asian-associated ancestry cluster than the roughly 700-donor mean. In an earlier analysis of some 500 of the donors, most TCR beta V segments appeared in productive rearrangements about 87% or about 30% of the time, broadly matching IMGT annotations. Because counts were too low, approximately 15 rarely observed V segments, including chromosome 9 orphons, were excluded from the earlier analysis of 587 of the donors. The authors suggested that the approach could potentially be extended to other disease states and immunological phenotypes. The only immune exposure information available for the cohort was CMV serostatus. In both the original and validation cohorts, the classifier was reported to diagnose cytomegalovirus status with high specificity and sensitivity. A cluster of highly shared sequence variants was judged likely to represent a technical artifact of the sequencing pipeline. In a later analysis, HLA-associated TCR beta chains showed more clonal expansion and lower generation probabilities than non-associated chains that were equally common. Several of the top co-occurrence clusters appeared to be linked to parvovirus B19, influenza, CMV and Epstein-Barr virus, according to a later analysis. HLA typing was unavailable for some donors at each locus, so association tests used only the typed subset. In a later analysis, TCR association rates were found to vary across HLA loci, with the most associated TCRs seen for DRB1 alleles and the fewest for HLA-C alleles. In vitro tests confirmed that three of the cytomegalovirus-associated TCR beta chains recognize cytomegalovirus antigens. Some IMGT-functional V segments, including TRBV6-2 and TRBV6-3, could not be distinguished by the 87-base-pair reads and were therefore excluded. A later analysis found that most CMV-associated TCR beta chains appeared HLA-restricted, with HLA associations seemingly driven largely by CMV exposure. Roughly uniform sequencing depth across donors was assumed in presence/absence analyses, although this assumption may not hold. Correlated functional status among segregating V segments might reflect linkage disequilibrium, but an unknown experimental factor could not be ruled out. In this cohort, only TCR beta chains were sequenced, and detectable features were limited by the absence of alpha or paired-chain data. A later genetic analysis associated a missense DCLRE1C variant with V-gene and J-gene trimming of TCR beta chains, and an independent cohort replicated the association. Across donors, most TCR sequences were observed very rarely, whereas some public TCRs were present in many individuals. A further reported finding was that TCR beta sequences accurately predicted the HLA-A and HLA-B alleles for most subjects in the first cohort. In the study, 150 to 200 TCR beta chains were listed as associated with cytomegalovirus. A later analysis associated 16,951 TCR beta sequences with specific HLA alleles at a false discovery rate of 0.05.

To prepare the library, the immunoSEQ multiplex PCR assay was applied. A mixture of 60 forward primers for TCR Vbeta segments and 13 reverse primers for TCR Jbeta segments was used in the multiplex PCR. The CDR3 region of rearranged TCR beta genes was amplified from genomic DNA with a multiplex PCR assay. The amplified TCR beta libraries were sequenced on the Illumina HiSeq System as 87-base-pair reads. The study's processing was this. In a later analysis, approximately 74 million unique TCR beta chains were counted across the 500 to 850 repertoires, and roughly 9.9 million of these chains were shared by at least two donors. Raw reads were error-corrected and collapsed into unique sequences with a nearest-neighbor algorithm that merged closely related sequences to remove PCR and sequencing errors. CDR3 sequences were aligned to IMGT reference sequences to assign V, D and J gene segments. For a sequence to be retained, a match of at least six nucleotides was required to both a V gene segment and a J gene segment. A rearrangement counted as productive if the CDR3 had no stop codons and remained in frame with V and J, and every other rearrangement counted as non-productive. Following IMGT convention, CDR3 was defined as the stretch from the second conserved V-encoded cysteine up to the conserved J-encoded phenylalanine. The earlier analysis of approximately 500 of the donors excluded sequences that lacked an unambiguous match to a single V gene segment. In an earlier analysis of 500 to 750 of the donors, V segments were called functional above 56.7% productive rearrangements and were called segregating when the between-donor standard deviation exceeded 5%. To diagnose cytomegalovirus status from the catalog of TCR beta chain sequences, a statistical classification framework was built. A later analysis assigned V and J genes by comparing TCR nucleotide sequences with IMGT/GENE-DB human TR gene sequences. In a later analysis, CDR3 sequences and most-parsimonious VDJ recombination scenarios were assigned using the TCRdist pipeline. A later analysis defined each TCR beta chain by its CDR3 amino acid sequence plus V-gene family, and excluded reads lacking a unique V-gene family. As a way to deal with suspected cross-contamination and a sequencing artifact, a later analysis dropped 500 to 700 nucleotide sequences that were highly shared and had low generation probability. In a later analysis, a clonal expansion index was calculated for each public chain from normalized within-repertoire ranks of inferred template counts. In a later analysis, generation probabilities were computed using a VDJ recombination model fitted to out-of-frame rearrangements, and the results were checked against IGoR. A later analysis scored TCR-TCR, TCR-HLA and TCR-CMV co-occurrence with hypergeometric tests, applying a repertoire-size bias correction to TCR pairs. A later analysis estimated false discovery rates by permuting HLA or CMV assignments 20 times. In a later analysis, co-occurring TCRs were grouped with DBSCAN, and TCRdist sequence similarity was added when clustering was performed within HLA-allele-positive subsets. Repertoires with fewer than 30,000 or more than 120,000 public chains, plus five repertoires with anomalous nucleotide sharing, were excluded from co-occurrence clustering. Held by TCRdb, this immuneACCESS table contains in-frame sequences only and omits some clones. Under half of the omission traces to an unresolved V gene where checked; the cause of the rest is unknown. D and trimming come from the DNA, and the V and J calls and clone size come from that table. This sample is represented by 150,000 to 200,000 clones; over 70% of them were singletons. About 7% of the sample is held by the ten biggest clonotypes.

The V and J ends are trimmed by 5 bases and 5 bases, leaving 13 bases between them. Reading from cysteine to phenylalanine, the CDR3 counts 13 amino acids. The entry retains the CDR3 DNA only, 39 bases that are in frame from base 1. The germline V gene specifies SGHTA as CDR1 and FQGTGA as CDR2. Concerning this clone itself: Its antigen is not yet known. No base qualities exist here, and no much larger clone lies one base off it.

The cohort comprised more than 550 healthy bone marrow donors. At the time of sampling, all cohort members were nominally healthy, though unrecorded immune exposures were likely present. The donor was CMV seropositive and was included in the group of approximately 300 seropositive cohort members. A peripheral blood sample was collected from each donor, and TCR beta sequencing was performed on peripheral blood mononuclear cells. Genomic DNA extraction from the blood cell samples was performed with the Qiagen DNeasy Blood Extraction Kit. The TCR originated in a man aged 25-40 years in good health and CMV-seropositive. The sequence joins TRBV7-3 to TRBJ2-7; TRBD1 is a possible D gene, resting on 6 matching bases. Material: PBMCs. The CDR3 protein sequence reads: CASSLQGWDEQYF. The sequenced DNA is TGTGCCAGCAGCCTACAGGGATGGGACGAGCAGTACTTC.